What follows is one TCR beta chain and its context. The method was immunoSEQ multiplex PCR; TCRdb's version includes in-frame clones alone and lacks a portion of them. The profile shows around 62,000 clones, around 73% of them singletons. The J segment lost 3 bases and the V segment lost 5 bases, leaving 14 bases of the junction unmatched. CDR3 length equals 17 residues. The germline gives CDR1 MGHRA, CDR2 YSYEKL. The record originates from a study of PD-1 blockade in mismatch repair-deficient tumors. The chain joins TRBV4-1 to TRBJ2-7, with TRBD1 matching 9 bases. The source is an adult with mismatch repair-deficient cancer. The specimen was peripheral blood, collected 2 weeks after starting pembrolizumab. Written as DNA, the CDR3 is TGCGCCAGCAGCTTTGGGCGGCGCGGGACAGGGTTCTACGAGCAGTACTTC. Protein: CASSFGRRGTGFYEQYF.